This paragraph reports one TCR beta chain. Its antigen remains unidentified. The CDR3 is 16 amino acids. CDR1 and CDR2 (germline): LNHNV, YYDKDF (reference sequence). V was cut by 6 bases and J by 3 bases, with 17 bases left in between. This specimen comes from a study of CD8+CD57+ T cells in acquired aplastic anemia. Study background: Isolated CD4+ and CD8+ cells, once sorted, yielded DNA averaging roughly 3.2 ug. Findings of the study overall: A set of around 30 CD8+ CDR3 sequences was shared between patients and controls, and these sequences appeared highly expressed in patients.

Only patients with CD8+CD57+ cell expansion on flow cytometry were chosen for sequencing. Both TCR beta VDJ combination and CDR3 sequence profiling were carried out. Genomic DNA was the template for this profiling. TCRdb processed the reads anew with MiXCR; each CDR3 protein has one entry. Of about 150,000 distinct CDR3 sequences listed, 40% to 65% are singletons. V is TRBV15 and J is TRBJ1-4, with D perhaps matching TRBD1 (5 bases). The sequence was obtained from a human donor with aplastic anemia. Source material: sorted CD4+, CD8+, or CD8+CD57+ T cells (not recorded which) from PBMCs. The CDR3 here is CATRLSGATANEKLFF. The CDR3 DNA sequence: TGTGCCACCAGGTTAAGCGGGGCGACAGCTAATGAAAAACTGTTTTTT.